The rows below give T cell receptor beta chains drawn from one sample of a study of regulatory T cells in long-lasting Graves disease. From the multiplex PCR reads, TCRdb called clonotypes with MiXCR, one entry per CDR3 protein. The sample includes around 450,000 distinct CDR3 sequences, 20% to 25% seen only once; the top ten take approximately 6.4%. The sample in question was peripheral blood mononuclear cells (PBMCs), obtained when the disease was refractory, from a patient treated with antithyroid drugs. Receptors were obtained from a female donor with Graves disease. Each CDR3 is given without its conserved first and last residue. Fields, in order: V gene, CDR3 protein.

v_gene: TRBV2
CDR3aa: ASSEAKAVYEQY

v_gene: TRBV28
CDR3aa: ASRNRGSNQPQH

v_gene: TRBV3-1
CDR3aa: ASSQEAGYTEAF

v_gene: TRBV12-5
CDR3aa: ASGRGPEGVLT

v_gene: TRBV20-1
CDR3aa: SARTAHSNQPQH

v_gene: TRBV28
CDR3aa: ASSRGGGSVYEQY

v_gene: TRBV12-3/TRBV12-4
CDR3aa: ASSFLREDSYEQY

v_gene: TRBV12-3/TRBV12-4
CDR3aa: ASIPTGGQEELF

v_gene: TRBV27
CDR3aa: ASSGWATDTQY

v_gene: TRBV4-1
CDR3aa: ASSQDGAGRAGELF

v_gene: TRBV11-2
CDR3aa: ASSLVASSTDTQY

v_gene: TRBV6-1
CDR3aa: ASSDSRETQY

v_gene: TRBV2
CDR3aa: ASSDPGQPQH

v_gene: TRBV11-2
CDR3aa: ASSSQDSTDTQY

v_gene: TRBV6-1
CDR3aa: ASREDSYAGYT

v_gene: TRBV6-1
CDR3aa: ASSDSHDSSPLH

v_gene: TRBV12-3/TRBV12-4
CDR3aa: ASSSRGLAPNYGYT

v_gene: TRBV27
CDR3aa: ASSLMSGRAYEQY

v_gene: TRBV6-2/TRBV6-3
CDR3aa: ASTISSTDTQY

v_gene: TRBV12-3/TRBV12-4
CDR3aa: ASSRQGPQETQY

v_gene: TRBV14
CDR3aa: ASNPTGGFQETQY

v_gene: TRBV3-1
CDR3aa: ASSQGLIDENYGYT

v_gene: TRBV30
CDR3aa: AVSGLAGGRFKTQY

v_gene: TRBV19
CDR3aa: ASRTLGRVNTEAF

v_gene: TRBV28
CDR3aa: ASSSGTGVREQY

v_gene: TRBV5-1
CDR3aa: ASSPQENYGYT

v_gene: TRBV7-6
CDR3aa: ASSGGDWLNTGELF

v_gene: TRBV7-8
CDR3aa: ASSPRGSWSSYEQY

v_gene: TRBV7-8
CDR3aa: ASSLTRLAGEFDTQY

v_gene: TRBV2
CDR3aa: ASRPFGGELF

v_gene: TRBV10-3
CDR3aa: AISDLQGKNGYT

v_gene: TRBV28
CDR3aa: ASSLSGRVNIQY

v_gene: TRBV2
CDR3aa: ASRKGGTEAF

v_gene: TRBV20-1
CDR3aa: SATPPIDAGELF

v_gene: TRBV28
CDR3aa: ASSFRGRNEQF

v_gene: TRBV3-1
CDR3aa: ASSQEGISGTSDEQY

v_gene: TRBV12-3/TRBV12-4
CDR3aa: ASSFYRDITYEQY

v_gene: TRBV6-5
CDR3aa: ASSYSLHYGYT

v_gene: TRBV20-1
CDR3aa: SARVVWEREKLF

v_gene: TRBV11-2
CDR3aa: ASSFRSQSSYNSPLH

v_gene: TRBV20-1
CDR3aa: SARDRLYGYT

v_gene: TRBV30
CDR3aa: AWSVRRDTQY

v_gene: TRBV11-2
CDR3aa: ASSLEGSGPNTEAF

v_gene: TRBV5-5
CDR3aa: ASSLELAGVQETQY

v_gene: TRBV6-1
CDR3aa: ASSPDSGYGYT

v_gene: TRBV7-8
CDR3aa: ASSPLTGGVVEAF

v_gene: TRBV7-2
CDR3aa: ASSPTGTGHTEAF

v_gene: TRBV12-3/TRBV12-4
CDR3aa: ASSTDGDNSPLH